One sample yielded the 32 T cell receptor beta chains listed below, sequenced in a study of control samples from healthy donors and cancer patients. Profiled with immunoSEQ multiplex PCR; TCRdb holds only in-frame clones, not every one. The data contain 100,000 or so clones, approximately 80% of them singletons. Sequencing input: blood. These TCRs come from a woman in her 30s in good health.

CDR3 nucleotide sequence: TGTGCCTGGAGTGCCCGGAGTTGGACTGATTCTGGGGCCAACGTCCTGACTTTC. This gives the protein CAWSARSWTDSGANVLTF. The chain has TRBV30 and TRBJ2-6, with a weak D call TRBD2 (5 bases). Germline V gene sequence: CDR1 GTSNPN, CDR2 SVGIG (reference sequence). V lost 1 base and J 1 base, leaving 17 bases between the germline ends. This CDR3 is 18 amino acids long.

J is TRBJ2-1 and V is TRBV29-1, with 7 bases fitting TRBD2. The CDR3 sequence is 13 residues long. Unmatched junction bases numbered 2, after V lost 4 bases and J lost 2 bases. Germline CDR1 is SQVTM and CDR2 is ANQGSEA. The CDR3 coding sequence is TGCAGCGTTGCCCGGGGGGCCTACAATGAGCAGTTCTTC. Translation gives CSVARGAYNEQFF.

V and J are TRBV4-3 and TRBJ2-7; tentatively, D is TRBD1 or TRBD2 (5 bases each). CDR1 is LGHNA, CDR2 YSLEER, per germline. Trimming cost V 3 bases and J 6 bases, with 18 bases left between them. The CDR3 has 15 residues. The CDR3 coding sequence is TGCGCCAGCAGCCAGGCGAGGGGCCTCGGATCCGAGCAGTACTTC. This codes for CASSQARGLGSEQYF.

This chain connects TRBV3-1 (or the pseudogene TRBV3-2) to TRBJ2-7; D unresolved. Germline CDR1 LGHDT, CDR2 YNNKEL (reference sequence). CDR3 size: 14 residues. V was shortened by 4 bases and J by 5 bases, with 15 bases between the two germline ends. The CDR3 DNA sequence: TGTGCCAGCAGCCGAAGCCCTACAGCCAACGAGCAGTACTTC. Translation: CASSRSPTANEQYF.

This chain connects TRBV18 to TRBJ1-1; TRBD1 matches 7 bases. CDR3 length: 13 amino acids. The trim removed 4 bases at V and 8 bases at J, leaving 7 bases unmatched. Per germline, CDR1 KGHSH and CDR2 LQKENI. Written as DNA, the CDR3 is TGTGCCAGCTCACGGAATCAGGACAGGGAAGCTTTCTTT. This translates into CASSRNQDREAFF.

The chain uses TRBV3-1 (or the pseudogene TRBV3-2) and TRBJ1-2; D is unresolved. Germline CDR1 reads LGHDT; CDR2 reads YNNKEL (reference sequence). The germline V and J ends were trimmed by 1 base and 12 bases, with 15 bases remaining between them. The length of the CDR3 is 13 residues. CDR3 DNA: TGTGCCAGCAGCCAAGTACCCGACGCCGCTAACACCTTC. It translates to CASSQVPDAANTF.

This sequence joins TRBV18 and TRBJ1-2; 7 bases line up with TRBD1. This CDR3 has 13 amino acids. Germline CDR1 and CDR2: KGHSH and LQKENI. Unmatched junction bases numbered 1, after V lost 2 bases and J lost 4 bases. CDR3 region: CASSPGTVYGYTF. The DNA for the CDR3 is TGTGCCAGCTCACCAGGGACAGTCTATGGCTACACCTTC.

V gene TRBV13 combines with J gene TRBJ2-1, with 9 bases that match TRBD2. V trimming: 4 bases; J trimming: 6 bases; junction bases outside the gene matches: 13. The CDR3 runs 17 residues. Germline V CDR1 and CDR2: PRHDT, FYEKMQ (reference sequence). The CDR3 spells CASSSSAERRGGNEQFF. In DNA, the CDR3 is TGTGCCAGCAGCTCCTCTGCGGAAAGGCGGGGGGGCAATGAGCAGTTCTTC.

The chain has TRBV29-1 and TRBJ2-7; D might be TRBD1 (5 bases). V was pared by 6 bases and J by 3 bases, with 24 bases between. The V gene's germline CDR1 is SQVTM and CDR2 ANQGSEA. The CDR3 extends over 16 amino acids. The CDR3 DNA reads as TGCAGCGTAGACCTCGTTTTTAAGGGGCTTGGCTACGAGCAGTACTTC. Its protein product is CSVDLVFKGLGYEQYF.

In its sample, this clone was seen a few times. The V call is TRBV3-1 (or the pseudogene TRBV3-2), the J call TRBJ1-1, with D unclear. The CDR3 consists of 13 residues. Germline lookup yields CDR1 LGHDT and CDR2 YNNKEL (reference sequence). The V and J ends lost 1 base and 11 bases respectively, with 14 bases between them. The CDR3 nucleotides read TGTGCCAGCAGCCAAGCTGGTCAGGCTGGGGCTTTCTTT. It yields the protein CASSQAGQAGAFF.

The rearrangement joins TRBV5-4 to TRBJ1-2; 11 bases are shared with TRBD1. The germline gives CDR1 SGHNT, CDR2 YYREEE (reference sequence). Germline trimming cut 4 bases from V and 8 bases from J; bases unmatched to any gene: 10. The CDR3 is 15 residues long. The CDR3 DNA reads TGTGCCAGCAGCCCCTGGACAGGGGGCCGGGAGGGCTACACCTTC. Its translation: CASSPWTGGREGYTF. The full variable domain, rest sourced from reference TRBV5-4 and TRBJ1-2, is ETGVTQSPTHLIKTRGQQVTLRCSSQSGHNTVSWYQQALGQGPQFIFQYYREEENGRGNFPPRFSGLQFPNYSSELNVNALELDDSALYLCASSPWTGGREGYTFGSGTRLTVV.

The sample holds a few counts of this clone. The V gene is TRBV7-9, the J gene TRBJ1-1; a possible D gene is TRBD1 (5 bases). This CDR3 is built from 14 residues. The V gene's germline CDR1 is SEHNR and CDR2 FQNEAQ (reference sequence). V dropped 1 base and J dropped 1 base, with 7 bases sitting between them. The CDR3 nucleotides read TGTGCCAGCAGCTTAGGGGACGGGAACACTGAAGCTTTCTTT. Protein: CASSLGDGNTEAFF.

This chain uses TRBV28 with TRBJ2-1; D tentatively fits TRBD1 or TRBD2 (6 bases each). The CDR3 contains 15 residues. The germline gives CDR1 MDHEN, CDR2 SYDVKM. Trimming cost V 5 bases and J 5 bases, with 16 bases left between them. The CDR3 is CASSPPGGVHNEQFF. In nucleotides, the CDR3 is TGTGCCAGCAGTCCCCCCGGGGGCGTCCACAATGAGCAGTTCTTC.

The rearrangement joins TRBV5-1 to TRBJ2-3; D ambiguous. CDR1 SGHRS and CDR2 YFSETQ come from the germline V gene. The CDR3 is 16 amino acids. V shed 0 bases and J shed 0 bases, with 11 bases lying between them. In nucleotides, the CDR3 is TGCGCCAGCAGCTTGGACGGGCAGCTTAGCACAGATACGCAGTATTTT. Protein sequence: CASSLDGQLSTDTQYF.

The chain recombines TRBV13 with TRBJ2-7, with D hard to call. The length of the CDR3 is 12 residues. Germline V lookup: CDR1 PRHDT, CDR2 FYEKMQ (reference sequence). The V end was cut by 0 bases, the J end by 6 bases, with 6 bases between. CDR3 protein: CASSLGRSEQYF. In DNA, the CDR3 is TGTGCCAGCAGCTTAGGACGCTCCGAGCAGTACTTC.

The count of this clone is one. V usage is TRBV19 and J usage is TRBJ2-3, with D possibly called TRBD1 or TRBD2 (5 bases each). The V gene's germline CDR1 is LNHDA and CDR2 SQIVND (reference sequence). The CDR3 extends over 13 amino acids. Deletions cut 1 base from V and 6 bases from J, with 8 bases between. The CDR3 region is CASSIGGADTQYF. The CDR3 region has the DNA TGTGCCAGTAGTATAGGAGGGGCGGATACGCAGTATTTT.

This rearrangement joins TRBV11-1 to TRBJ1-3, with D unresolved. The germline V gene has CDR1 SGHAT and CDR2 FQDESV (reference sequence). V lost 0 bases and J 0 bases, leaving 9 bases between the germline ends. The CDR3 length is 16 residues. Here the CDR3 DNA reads TGTGCCAGCAGCTTAGCAGGGCCTAGCTCTGGAAACACCATATATTTT. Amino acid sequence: CASSLAGPSSGNTIYF.

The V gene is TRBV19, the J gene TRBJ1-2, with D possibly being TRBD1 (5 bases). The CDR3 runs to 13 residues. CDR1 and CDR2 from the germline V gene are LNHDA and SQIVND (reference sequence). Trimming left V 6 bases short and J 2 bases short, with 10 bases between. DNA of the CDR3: TGTGCCAGTAGAAAGGGGACCAACTATGGCTACACCTTC. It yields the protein CASRKGTNYGYTF.

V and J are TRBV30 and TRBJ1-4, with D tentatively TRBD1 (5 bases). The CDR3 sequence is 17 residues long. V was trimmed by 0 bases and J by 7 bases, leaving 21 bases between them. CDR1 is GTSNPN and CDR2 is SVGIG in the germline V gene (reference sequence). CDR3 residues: CAWSVSGFGTGGEKLFF. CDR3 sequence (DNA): TGTGCCTGGAGTGTGTCGGGGTTTGGGACCGGGGGTGAAAAACTGTTTTTT.

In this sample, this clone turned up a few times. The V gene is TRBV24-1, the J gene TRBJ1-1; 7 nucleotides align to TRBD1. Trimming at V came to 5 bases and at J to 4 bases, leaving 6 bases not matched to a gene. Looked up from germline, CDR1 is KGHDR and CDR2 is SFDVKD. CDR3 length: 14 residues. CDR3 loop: CATSVSGDSTEAFF. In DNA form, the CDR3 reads TGTGCCACCAGTGTGTCCGGGGACAGCACTGAAGCTTTCTTT.

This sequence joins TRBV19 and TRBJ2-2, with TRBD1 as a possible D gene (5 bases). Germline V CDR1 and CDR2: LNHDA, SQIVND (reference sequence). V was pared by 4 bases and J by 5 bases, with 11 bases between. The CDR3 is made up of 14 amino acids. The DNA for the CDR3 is TGTGCCAGTAGTACCCGACAGTGGACCGGGGAGCTGTTTTTT. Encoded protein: CASSTRQWTGELFF.

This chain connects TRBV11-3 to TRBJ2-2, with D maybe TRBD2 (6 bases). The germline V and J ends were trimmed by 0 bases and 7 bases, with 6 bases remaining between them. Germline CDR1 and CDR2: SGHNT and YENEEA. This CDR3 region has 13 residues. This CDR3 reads CASSLEGGGELFF. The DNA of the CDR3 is TGTGCCAGCAGCTTAGAGGGGGGCGGGGAGCTGTTTTTT.

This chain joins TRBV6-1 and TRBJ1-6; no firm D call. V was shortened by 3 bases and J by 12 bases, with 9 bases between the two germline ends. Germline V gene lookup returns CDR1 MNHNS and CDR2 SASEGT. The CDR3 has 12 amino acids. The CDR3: CASSDRVGPLHF. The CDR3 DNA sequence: TGTGCCAGCAGTGACCGGGTCGGACCCCTCCACTTT.

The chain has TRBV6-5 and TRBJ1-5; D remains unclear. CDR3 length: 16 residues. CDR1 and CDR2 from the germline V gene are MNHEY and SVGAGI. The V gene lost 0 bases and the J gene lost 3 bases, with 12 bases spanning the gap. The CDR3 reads CASSYSRPRDNQPQHF. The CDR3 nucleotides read TGTGCCAGCAGTTACTCTCGACCAAGGGACAATCAGCCCCAGCATTTT.

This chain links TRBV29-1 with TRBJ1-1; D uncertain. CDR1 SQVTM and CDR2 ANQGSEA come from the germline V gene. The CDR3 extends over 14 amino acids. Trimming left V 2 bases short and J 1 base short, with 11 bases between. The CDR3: CSVEFSEGNTEAFF. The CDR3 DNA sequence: TGCAGCGTTGAATTTTCGGAAGGGAACACTGAAGCTTTCTTT.

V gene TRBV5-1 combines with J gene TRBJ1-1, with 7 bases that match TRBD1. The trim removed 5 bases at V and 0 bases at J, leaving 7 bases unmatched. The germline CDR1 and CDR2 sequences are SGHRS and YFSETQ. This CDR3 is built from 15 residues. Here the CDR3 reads CASSTRQGMNTEAFF. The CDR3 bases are TGCGCCAGCAGTACAAGACAGGGCATGAACACTGAAGCTTTCTTT.

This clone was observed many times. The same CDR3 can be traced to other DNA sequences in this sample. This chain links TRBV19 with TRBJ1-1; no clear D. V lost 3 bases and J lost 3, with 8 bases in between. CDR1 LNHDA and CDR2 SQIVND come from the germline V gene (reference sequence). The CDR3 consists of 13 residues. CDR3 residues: CASSIVRDTEAFF. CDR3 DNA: TGTGCCAGTAGTATCGTCCGGGACACTGAAGCTTTCTTT.

CDR3 coding DNA: TGTGCCAGTAGTCCGAAGGGAGTCTCCTACAATGAGCAGTTCTTC. The encoded protein is CASSPKGVSYNEQFF. The genes are TRBV19 and TRBJ2-1, with D perhaps TRBD2 (5 bases). Germline V gene data show CDR1 as LNHDA and CDR2 as SQIVND (reference sequence). The CDR3 has 15 residues. V was trimmed by 5 bases and J by 0 bases, leaving 11 bases between them. Variable domain in full (rest from reference TRBV19 and TRBJ2-1): DGGITQSPKYLFRKEGQNVTLSCEQNLNHDAMYWYRQDPGQGLRLIYYSQIVNDFQKGDIAEGYSVSREKKESFPLTVTSAQKNPTAFYLCASSPKGVSYNEQFFGPGTRLTVL.

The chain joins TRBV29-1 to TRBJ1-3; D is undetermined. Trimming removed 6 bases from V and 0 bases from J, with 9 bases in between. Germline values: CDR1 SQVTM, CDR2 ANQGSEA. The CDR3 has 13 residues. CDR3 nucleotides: TGCAGCGTCAACCGCCGCTCTGGAAACACCATATATTTT. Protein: CSVNRRSGNTIYF.

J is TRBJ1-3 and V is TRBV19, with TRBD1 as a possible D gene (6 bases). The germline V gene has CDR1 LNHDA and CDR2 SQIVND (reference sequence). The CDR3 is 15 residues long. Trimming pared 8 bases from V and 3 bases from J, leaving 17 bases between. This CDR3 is CASAPQGKSGNTIYF. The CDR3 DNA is TGTGCCAGTGCCCCCCAGGGGAAAAGTGGAAACACCATATATTTT.

CDR3 sequence reads: CAIRAGLAGGPSYEQYF. DNA for the CDR3: TGTGCCATCCGTGCGGGACTAGCGGGGGGCCCCTCCTACGAGCAGTACTTC. The V call is TRBV10-3, the J call TRBJ2-7; 15 bases align to TRBD2. The J segment lost 0 bases and the V segment lost 8 bases, leaving 8 bases of the junction unmatched. Germline V gives CDR1 ENHRY, CDR2 SYGVKD. This CDR3 region has 17 residues.

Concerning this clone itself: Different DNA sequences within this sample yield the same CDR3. The CDR3 DNA reads TGTGCCAGCAGCTTAAGAGGAAACACTGAAGCTTTCTTT. It encodes CASSLRGNTEAFF. This chain links TRBV7-3 with TRBJ1-1, with D unresolved. The V gene lost 1 base and the J gene lost 2 bases, with 5 bases spanning the gap. In germline, CDR1 is SGHTA, CDR2 FQGTGA. The length of the CDR3 is 13 residues. The full variable domain, with the rest looked up from reference TRBV7-3 and TRBJ1-1, is GAGVSQTPSNKVTEKGKYVELRCDPISGHTALYWYRQSLGQGPEFLIYFQGTGAADDSGLPNDRFFAVRPEGSVSTLKIQRTERGDSAVYLCASSLRGNTEAFFGQGTRLTVV.